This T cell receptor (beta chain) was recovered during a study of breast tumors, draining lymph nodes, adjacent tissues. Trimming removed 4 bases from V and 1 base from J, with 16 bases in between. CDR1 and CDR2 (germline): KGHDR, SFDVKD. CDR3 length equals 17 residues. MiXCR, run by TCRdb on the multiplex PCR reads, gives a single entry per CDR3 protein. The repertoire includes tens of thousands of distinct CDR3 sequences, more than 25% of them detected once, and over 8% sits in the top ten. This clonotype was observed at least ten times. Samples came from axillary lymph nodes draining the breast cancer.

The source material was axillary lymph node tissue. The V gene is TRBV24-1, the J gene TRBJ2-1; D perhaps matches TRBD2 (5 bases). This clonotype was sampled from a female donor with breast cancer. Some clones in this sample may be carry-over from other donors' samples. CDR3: CATSDPGWTGSYNEQFF. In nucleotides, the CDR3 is TGTGCCACCAGTGACCCCGGGTGGACGGGATCCTACAATGAGCAGTTCTTC.